The entry that follows covers one TCR beta chain sequence. Its target is unknown. The data are from a study of Ad26.COV2.S vaccination and SARS-CoV-2 variants. Whole-study context: By the intramuscular route, Ad26.COV2.S was given once, or twice 56 days apart.

The ends lost 1 base at V and 6 bases at J; junction bases unmatched: 6. CDR1 and CDR2 (germline): MGHRA, YSYEKL. There are 16 residues in the CDR3. Treatment specified: 15 to 20 received Ad26.COV2.S at low or high dose, single or two shots; 5 received placebo; per-sample allocation not given. Sampling was performed 63 days after the first vaccine or placebo injection. Repertoires were generated with immunoSEQ multiplex PCR, while TCRdb's copy carries only in-frame clones and drops some. The table records around 240,000 clones, approximately 87% of them present only once. Study-wide findings and caveats: Those who received the vaccine showed greater spike-specific TCR breadth than those given placebo. Breadth of non-spike TCRs did not differ between vaccinees and placebo recipients.

The receptor was isolated from a person aged 18-65 years who received the Ad26.COV2.S COVID-19 vaccine or a placebo. Source: peripheral blood, taken in a trial of Ad26.COV2.S vaccine versus placebo. The V gene is TRBV4-1, the J gene TRBJ2-3, with 11 bases fitting TRBD2. This chain's CDR3 is CASSQGLAGGMDTQYF. CDR3 nucleotide sequence: TGCGCCAGCAGCCAAGGCCTAGCGGGGGGTATGGATACGCAGTATTTT.